These 29 T cell receptor beta chains came from one sample sequenced in a study of blood T cell repertoires in COVID-19. The assay was immunoSEQ multiplex PCR, and TCRdb's table has in-frame clones only and misses some. Altogether under 350,000 clones are present, around 89% being singletons, with the ten largest covering 4.6%. The source material was peripheral blood. Receptors originate from a man aged 35 to 55 with acute or convalescent COVID-19.

The chain has TRBV15 and TRBJ1-4; D is perhaps TRBD1 (6 bases). V was pared by 3 bases and J by 8 bases, with 16 bases between. Germline CDR1 and CDR2: LNHNV and YYDKDF (reference sequence). The CDR3 is 15 residues long. The CDR3 loop reads CATSRGAGVKEKLFF. The CDR3 DNA reads TGTGCCACCAGCAGGGGAGCAGGGGTCAAAGAAAAACTGTTTTTT.

This chain joins TRBV23-1 and TRBJ1-4; D remains ambiguous. TRBV23-1 is given ORF status, its function remaining uncertain. CDR3 length equals 16 residues. V was cut by 0 bases and J by 5 bases, with 13 bases left in between. In nucleotides, the CDR3 is TGCGCCAGCAGTCAATCGGAAAGGAAAGCGAATGAAAAACTGTTTTTT. Encoded protein: CASSQSERKANEKLFF.

This clone has more than one count but fewer than ten. This rearrangement joins TRBV5-1 to TRBJ2-7; weak D call: TRBD2 (5 bases). CDR3 length: 13 residues. V was cut by 7 bases and J by 5 bases, with 16 bases left in between. Germline CDR1 SGHRS, CDR2 YFSETQ. In DNA form, the CDR3 reads TGCGCCAGCTCCGCGGCCGGGGAGCACGAGCAGTACTTC. Residues: CASSAAGEHEQYF.

The V and J genes are TRBV6-5 and TRBJ1-1, with D maybe TRBD1 (5 bases). The V gene's germline CDR1 is MNHEY and CDR2 SVGAGI. V lost 7 bases and J 7 bases, leaving 19 bases between the germline ends. CDR3 length: 14 residues. The DNA for the CDR3 is TGTGCCAGCACCATACAGACAGCCGCCCTTGAAGCTTTCTTT. Amino acids: CASTIQTAALEAFF.

V gene TRBV2 combines with J gene TRBJ1-2, with TRBD1 identical over 8 bases. CDR1 is SNHLY, CDR2 FYNNEI, per germline. After removal of 5 bases from V and 5 bases from J, the junction contained 7 bases not matched to a gene. The CDR3 totals 14 residues. The CDR3 region has the DNA TGTGCCAGCAGTCCTCCAGGGGGCGCGTATGGCTACACCTTC. Translation: CASSPPGGAYGYTF. The whole variable domain, remainder taken from reference TRBV2 and TRBJ1-2, is EPEVTQTPSHQVTQMGQEVILRCVPISNHLYFYWYRQILGQKVEFLVSFYNNEISEKSEIFDDQFSVERPDGSNFTLKIRSTKLEDSAMYFCASSPPGGAYGYTFGSGTRLTVV.

CDR3 nucleotides: TGTGCCAGCAGCTCCTGGACAGCCGATGGCTACACCTTC. It specifies CASSSWTADGYTF. The chain carries TRBV5-5 and TRBJ1-2, with D perhaps matching TRBD1 (6 bases). The CDR3 contains 13 residues. With 3 bases removed from V and 6 bases from J, the gap between germline ends came to 12 bases. CDR1 and CDR2 from the germline V gene are SGHKS and YYEKEE (reference sequence).

The chain couples TRBV5-4 to TRBJ1-5; possibly TRBD1 for D (5 bases). With 1 base removed from V and 7 bases from J, the gap between germline ends came to 6 bases. The CDR3 runs 12 residues. Looked up from germline, CDR1 is SGHNT and CDR2 is YYREEE (reference sequence). CDR3 in DNA: TGTGCCAGCAGCTTGAGGGGCCAGCCCCAGCATTTT. Translated: CASSLRGQPQHF.

The genes are TRBV9 and TRBJ2-6; weak D call: TRBD1 (5 bases). CDR3 length: 19 amino acids. V lost 0 bases to trimming and J lost 1 base, with 17 bases between them. Germline-derived CDR1 and CDR2 are SGDLS and YYNGEE. CDR3: CASSVADGGSGSGANVLTF. For the CDR3, the DNA is TGTGCCAGCAGCGTAGCTGATGGTGGATCAGGGTCTGGGGCCAACGTCCTGACTTTC.

This sequence joins TRBV24-1 and TRBJ2-3, with 7 bases that match TRBD2. There are 15 residues in the CDR3. CDR1 KGHDR and CDR2 SFDVKD come from the germline V gene. J lost 5 bases, V lost 3 bases, and 7 bases had no gene match. CDR3 in amino acids: CATSDPGLEVDTQYF. The CDR3 nucleotides read TGTGCCACCAGTGATCCTGGACTAGAAGTAGATACGCAGTATTTT.

This chain's CDR3 is CATRTEIMNTEAFF. DNA of the CDR3: TGTGCCACCCGGACAGAAATCATGAACACTGAAGCTTTCTTT. V gene TRBV6-5 combines with J gene TRBJ1-1; maybe TRBD1 (6 bases). Trimming cost V 10 bases and J 0 bases, with 15 bases left between them. There are 14 residues in the CDR3. CDR1 and CDR2 from the germline V gene are MNHEY and SVGAGI.

This chain connects TRBV3-1 (or the pseudogene TRBV3-2) to TRBJ1-3; D possibly corresponds to TRBD1 (5 bases). CDR1 is LGHDT and CDR2 is YNNKEL in the germline V gene (reference sequence). V was cut by 4 bases and J by 4 bases, with 14 bases left in between. This CDR3 has 15 residues. CDR3 DNA: TGTGCCAGCAGCCTTCAGAGCGGGGGGGGAAACACCATATATTTT. This encodes CASSLQSGGGNTIYF.

There are a few counts of this clone. The V call is TRBV11-2, the J call TRBJ2-5, with 10 bases identical to TRBD2. This CDR3 has 14 amino acids. Looked up from germline, CDR1 is SGHAT and CDR2 is FQNNGV. J lost 1 base, V lost 7 bases, and 3 bases had no gene match. The DNA for the CDR3 is TGTGCCAGCAAATCTAGCGGGGGCCAAGAGACCCAGTACTTC. Translated: CASKSSGGQETQYF.

The chain combines TRBV10-3 with TRBJ1-1; tentative D call: TRBD1 (5 bases). V lost 7 bases and J 1 base, leaving 13 bases between the germline ends. This CDR3 comprises 14 residues. Germline V gene sequence: CDR1 ENHRY, CDR2 SYGVKD. CDR3 in amino acids: CAIKKDSWNTEAFF. CDR3 nucleotide sequence: TGTGCCATCAAGAAAGACAGTTGGAACACTGAAGCTTTCTTT.

V and J are TRBV5-1 and TRBJ2-3; D might be TRBD2 (5 bases). The CDR3 spans 13 residues. Trimming took off 6 bases at V and 5 bases at J, with 13 bases between the two ends. Germline CDR1 reads SGHRS; CDR2 reads YFSETQ. As DNA, the CDR3 is TGCGCCAGCACCATTCCCGGGGAAGATACGCAGTATTTT. It specifies CASTIPGEDTQYF. Full variable domain (remainder filled in from reference TRBV5-1 and TRBJ2-3): KAGVTQTPRYLIKTRGQQVTLSCSPISGHRSVSWYQQTPGQGLQFLFEYFSETQRNKGNFPGRFSGRQFSNSRSEMNVSTLELGDSALYLCASTIPGEDTQYFGPGTRLTVL.

The chain combines TRBV5-4 with TRBJ2-2; 12 positions agree with TRBD2. CDR3 length: 19 residues. Unmatched junction bases numbered 8, after V lost 2 bases and J lost 0 bases. CDR1 and CDR2 (germline): SGHNT, YYREEE (reference sequence). The CDR3 is CASSFLLTSGGTNTGELFF. As DNA, the CDR3 is TGTGCCAGCAGCTTCCTCCTGACTAGCGGGGGTACGAACACCGGGGAGCTGTTTTTT.

The chain has TRBV10-3 and TRBJ1-1; D call uncertain. V lost 3 bases and J 5 bases, leaving 10 bases between the germline ends. CDR1 is ENHRY, CDR2 SYGVKD, per germline. The CDR3 totals 13 residues. The CDR3 here is CAISEWRETEAFF. In DNA, the CDR3 is TGTGCCATCAGTGAATGGAGGGAAACTGAAGCTTTCTTT.

V usage is TRBV11-2 and J usage is TRBJ1-3, with no clear D. V lost 6 bases to trimming and J lost 0 bases, with 12 bases between them. Germline values: CDR1 SGHAT, CDR2 FQNNGV. CDR3 length: 15 residues. The CDR3 nucleotides are TGTGCCAGCAGTCTTACGAGTGGCTCTGGAAACACCATATATTTT. Translating it yields CASSLTSGSGNTIYF.

The chain joins TRBV9 to TRBJ2-6, with D possibly matching TRBD2 (5 bases). This CDR3 comprises 16 residues. The germline CDR1 and CDR2 sequences are SGDLS and YYNGEE. Trimming took off 4 bases at V and 0 bases at J, with 11 bases between the two ends. The CDR3 loop reads CASSFPRASGANVLTF. CDR3 sequence (DNA): TGTGCCAGCAGCTTCCCGAGGGCCTCTGGGGCCAACGTCCTGACTTTC.

This sequence joins TRBV7-3 and TRBJ1-1; D not certain. Trimming shortened V by 2 bases and J by 8 bases, and 9 bases separated the two germline ends. Germline values: CDR1 SGHTA, CDR2 FQGTGA. The CDR3 extends over 12 amino acids. Written as DNA, the CDR3 is TGTGCCAGCAGCTTAGGAGGGATGGAAGCTTTCTTT. Protein product: CASSLGGMEAFF.

This clone was counted once. The V call is TRBV30, the J call TRBJ2-3; no clear D gene. The CDR3 length is 15 residues. The V gene lost 2 bases and the J gene lost 3 bases, with 15 bases spanning the gap. Germline CDR1 GTSNPN, CDR2 SVGIG (reference sequence). This chain's CDR3 is CAWSWRVEATDTQYF. CDR3 DNA sequence: TGTGCCTGGAGTTGGAGAGTAGAAGCTACAGATACGCAGTATTTT.

The gene calls are TRBV6-5 and TRBJ1-2; D is unclear. The germline CDR1 and CDR2 sequences are MNHEY and SVGAGI. The CDR3 extends over 13 amino acids. V was cut by 2 bases and J by 4 bases, with 8 bases left in between. Here the CDR3 DNA reads TGTGCCAGCAGTTACCGGCAGGCCTATGGCTACACCTTC. Its protein is CASSYRQAYGYTF.

This clone was picked up a small number of times. V gene TRBV6-5 combines with J gene TRBJ1-4; TRBD1 is a possible D gene (6 bases). The CDR3 is 14 residues long. The V end lost 6 bases, the J end lost 13 bases, and 21 bases lay between the germline ends. Germline CDR1 and CDR2: MNHEY and SVGAGI. CDR3 DNA sequence: TGTGCCAGCAGCCGTGGACAGCCCCAGAGCAGACTGTTTTTT. Translated, it gives CASSRGQPQSRLFF.

V and J are TRBV5-4 and TRBJ2-7; weak D call: TRBD1 (5 bases). Trimming left V 4 bases short and J 3 bases short, with 17 bases between. Germline values: CDR1 SGHNT, CDR2 YYREEE (reference sequence). This CDR3 comprises 15 residues. CDR3 loop: CASSLRQGKGYEQYF. In DNA, the CDR3 is TGTGCCAGCAGCCTCCGGCAGGGCAAGGGCTACGAGCAGTACTTC.

The chain couples TRBV5-1 to TRBJ2-3, with 9 positions matching TRBD2. Germline assignment: CDR1 SGHRS and CDR2 YFSETQ. The CDR3 length is 15 residues. After removal of 2 bases from V and 4 bases from J, the junction contained 5 bases not matched to a gene. The chain's CDR3 is CASSFTGGGADTQYF. As DNA, the CDR3 is TGCGCCAGCAGCTTTACAGGCGGGGGGGCAGATACGCAGTATTTT.

The rearrangement uses TRBV2 and TRBJ1-5; D is undetermined. The CDR3 extends over 13 amino acids. The germline V gene encodes CDR1 SNHLY and CDR2 FYNNEI. V was cut by 6 bases and J by 8 bases, with 14 bases left in between. The CDR3 region has the DNA TGTGCCAGCAGCCGGCGGGGAGCGGAGCCCCAGCATTTT. Amino acid sequence: CASSRRGAEPQHF.

The rearrangement uses TRBV12-3 or TRBV12-4 and TRBJ1-2; D ambiguous. This CDR3 has 13 amino acids. With 1 base removed from V and 3 bases from J, the gap between germline ends came to 6 bases. DNA for the CDR3: TGTGCCAGCAGTTTAGGCCAGGACTATGGCTACACCTTC. Translation: CASSLGQDYGYTF.

J is TRBJ2-7 and V is TRBV24-1; 9 bases are a match to TRBD1. CDR3 length equals 13 residues. The V segment lost 3 bases and the J segment 6 bases; nucleotides outside the gene matches: 2. The V gene's germline CDR1 is KGHDR and CDR2 SFDVKD. In nucleotides, the CDR3 is TGTGCCACCAGTGATGCGGACAGGGGCGAGCAGTACTTC. It encodes CATSDADRGEQYF.

The rearrangement uses TRBV7-6 and TRBJ2-1; TRBD1 is a possible D gene (7 bases). Between the trimmed V and J ends, which lost 0 bases and 7 bases, there was a span of 22 bases. This CDR3 has 18 amino acids. Germline CDR1 and CDR2: SGHVS and FNYEAQ. For the CDR3, the DNA is TGTGCCAGCAGCTTAGCGAAGGAGGGGGCCATTCGGGTTAATGAGCAGTTCTTC. It yields the protein CASSLAKEGAIRVNEQFF.

This chain links TRBV9 with TRBJ2-2, with a tentative D call TRBD2 (5 bases). This CDR3 region has 16 residues. The V end lost 0 bases, the J end lost 1 base, and 10 bases lay between the germline ends. Germline V gene data show CDR1 as SGDLS and CDR2 as YYNGEE. CDR3 coding DNA: TGTGCCAGCAGCGTAGCTACGGGATGGAACACCGGGGAGCTGTTTTTT. This gives the protein CASSVATGWNTGELFF.